The TCR beta chain described here comes from a study of blood T cells in healthy people across ages. PCR was performed a second time for roughly 7 to 12 cycles using a sample-barcoded 5' primer and a J-beta primer mix. The template-switch adaptor, which had 12 random nucleotides, put a tag on each cDNA molecule. Via MiXCR, TCRdb re-called the 5' RACE reads, giving one row per CDR3 protein. The sample has about 1,500,000 distinct CDR3 sequences; 25% to 30% are singletons. Study outcomes and limitations: Conclusively comparing naive with antigen-experienced cells was impossible with unsorted PBMCs.

Healthy Caucasian individuals from Russia aged about 6 to 90 served as donors. Researchers report isolating at least 6.5 million PBMCs per sample. A word on this clonotype: Its matching antigen is unknown.

V lost 6 bases to trimming and J lost 2 bases; unmatched junction nucleotides: 4. In germline, CDR1 is MNHEY, CDR2 SVGAGI. CDR3 size: 15 residues. Sample: blood. The rearrangement uses TRBV6-5 and TRBJ1-3; 10 nucleotides line up with TRBD1. The clonotype originates from a woman aged 25 to 45 in good health. The CDR3 loop reads CASSRDRGPGNTIYF. In DNA, the CDR3 is TGTGCCAGCAGCCGAGACAGGGGGCCTGGAAACACCATATATTTT.